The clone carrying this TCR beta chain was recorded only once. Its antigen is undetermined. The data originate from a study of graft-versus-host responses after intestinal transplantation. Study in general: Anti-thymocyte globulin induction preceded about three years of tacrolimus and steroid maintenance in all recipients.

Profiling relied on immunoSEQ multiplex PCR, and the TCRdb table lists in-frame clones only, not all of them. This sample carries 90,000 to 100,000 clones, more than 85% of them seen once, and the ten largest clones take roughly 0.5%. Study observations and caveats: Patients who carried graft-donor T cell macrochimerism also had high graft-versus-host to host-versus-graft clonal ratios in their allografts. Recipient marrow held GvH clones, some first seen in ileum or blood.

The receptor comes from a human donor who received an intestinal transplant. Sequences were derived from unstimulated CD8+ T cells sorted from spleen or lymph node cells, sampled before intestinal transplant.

The CDR3 is CASSDTARAVETQYF. The CDR3 DNA sequence: TGTGCCAGCAGTGATACCGCCCGAGCGGTAGAGACCCAGTACTTC. The J gene is TRBJ2-5, the V gene TRBV6-1, with D perhaps TRBD2 (5 bases). V shed 3 bases and J shed 4 bases, with 15 bases lying between them. The length of the CDR3 is 15 residues. CDR1 MNHNS and CDR2 SASEGT come from the germline V gene.